This T cell receptor (beta chain) comes out of a study of T cell repertoires in cytomegalovirus infection. Concerning this clonotype itself: A much more abundant neighbour one base away suggests this may be a read error.

MiXCR, run by TCRdb on the reads, gives a single entry per CDR3 protein. The table records about 450,000 distinct CDR3 sequences, roughly 30% of them present only once. Trimming took 4 bases from V and 9 from J, leaving 13 bases between them. The CDR3 runs to 13 residues. Germline CDR1 is SGHVS and CDR2 is FQNEAQ. V and J are TRBV7-8 and TRBJ1-5; maybe TRBD1 (5 bases). The sequence was obtained from a human donor in good health (CMV status not recorded). Some clones in this sample may be carry-over from other donors' samples. Material: PBMCs. For the CDR3, the DNA is TGTGCCAGCAGCTCAAAACAGGATCGGCCCCAGCATTTT. Its translation: CASSSKQDRPQHF. The full variable domain, in which reference TRBV7-8 and TRBJ1-5 provide the parts outside the CDR3, is GAGVSQSPRYKVAKRGQDVALRCDPISGHVSLFWYQQALGQGPEFLTYFQNEAQLDKSGLPSDRFFAERPEGSVSTLKIQRTQQEDSAVYLCASSSKQDRPQHFGDGTRLSIL.